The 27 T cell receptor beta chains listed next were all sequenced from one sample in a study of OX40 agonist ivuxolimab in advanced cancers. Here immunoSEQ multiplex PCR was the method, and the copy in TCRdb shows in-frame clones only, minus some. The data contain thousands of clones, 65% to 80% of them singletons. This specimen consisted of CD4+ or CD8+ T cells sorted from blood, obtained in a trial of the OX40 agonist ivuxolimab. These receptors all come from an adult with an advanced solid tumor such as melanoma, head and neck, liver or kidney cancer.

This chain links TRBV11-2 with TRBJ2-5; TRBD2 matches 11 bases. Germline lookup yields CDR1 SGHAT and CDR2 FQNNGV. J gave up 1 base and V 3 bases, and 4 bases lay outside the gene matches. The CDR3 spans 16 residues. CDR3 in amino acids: CASSFISGRAQETQYF. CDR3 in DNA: TGTGCCAGCAGCTTCATTAGCGGGAGGGCCCAAGAGACCCAGTACTTC.

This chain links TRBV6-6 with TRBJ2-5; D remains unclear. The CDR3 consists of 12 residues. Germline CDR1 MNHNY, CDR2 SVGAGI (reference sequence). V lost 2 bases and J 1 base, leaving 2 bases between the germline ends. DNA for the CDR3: TGTGCCAGCAGTTACACCCAAGAGACCCAGTACTTC. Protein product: CASSYTQETQYF.

The CDR3 coding sequence is TGCGCCAGCAGCCAAGAGAGCGGTCGCTCCTACGAGCAGTACTTC. It is translated as CASSQESGRSYEQYF. The V gene is TRBV4-1, the J gene TRBJ2-7; tentative D call: TRBD2 (5 bases). This CDR3 contains 15 residues. Germline V CDR1 and CDR2: MGHRA, YSYEKL. Trimming shortened V by 0 bases and J by 0 bases, and 9 bases separated the two germline ends.

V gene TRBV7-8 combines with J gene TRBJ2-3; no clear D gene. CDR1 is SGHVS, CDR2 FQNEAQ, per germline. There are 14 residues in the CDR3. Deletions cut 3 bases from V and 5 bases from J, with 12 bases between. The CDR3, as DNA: TGTGCCAGCAGCTTGGCAGGTGTAGGAGATACGCAGTATTTT. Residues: CASSLAGVGDTQYF.

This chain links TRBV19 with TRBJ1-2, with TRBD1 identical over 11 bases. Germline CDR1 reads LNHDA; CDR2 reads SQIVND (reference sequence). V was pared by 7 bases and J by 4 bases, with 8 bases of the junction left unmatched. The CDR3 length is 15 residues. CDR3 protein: CASTPTGTGGYGYTF. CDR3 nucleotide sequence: TGTGCCAGTACCCCAACCGGGACAGGGGGCTATGGCTACACCTTC.

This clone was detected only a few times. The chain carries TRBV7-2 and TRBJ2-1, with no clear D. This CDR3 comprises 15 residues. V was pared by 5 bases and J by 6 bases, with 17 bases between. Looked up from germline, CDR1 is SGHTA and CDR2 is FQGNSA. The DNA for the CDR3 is TGTGCCAGCAGCCTCACCGGGCAGCAAGCCAATGAGCAGTTCTTC. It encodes CASSLTGQQANEQFF.

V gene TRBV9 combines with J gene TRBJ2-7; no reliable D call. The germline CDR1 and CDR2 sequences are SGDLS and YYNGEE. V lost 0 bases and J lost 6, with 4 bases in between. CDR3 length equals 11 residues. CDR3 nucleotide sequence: TGTGCCAGCAGCGTAGATCGCGAGCAGTACTTC. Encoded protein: CASSVDREQYF. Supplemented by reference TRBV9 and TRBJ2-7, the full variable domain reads DSGVTQTPKHLITATGQRVTLRCSPRSGDLSVYWYQQSLDQGLQFLIQYYNGEERAKGNILERFSAQQFPDLHSELNLSSLELGDSALYFCASSVDREQYFGPGTRLTVT.

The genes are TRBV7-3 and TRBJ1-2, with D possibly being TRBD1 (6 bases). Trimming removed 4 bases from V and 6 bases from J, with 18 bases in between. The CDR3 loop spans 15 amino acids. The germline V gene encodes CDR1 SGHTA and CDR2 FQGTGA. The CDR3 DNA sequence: TGTGCCAGCAGCTCCACGCCGGGACGGACAGATGGCTACACCTTC. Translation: CASSSTPGRTDGYTF.

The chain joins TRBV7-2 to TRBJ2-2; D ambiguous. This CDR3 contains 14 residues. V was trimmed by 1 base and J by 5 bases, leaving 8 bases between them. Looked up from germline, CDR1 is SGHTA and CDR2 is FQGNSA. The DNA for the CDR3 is TGTGCCAGCAGCTTAGGGGTAGCAACCGGGGAGCTGTTTTTT. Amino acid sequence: CASSLGVATGELFF.

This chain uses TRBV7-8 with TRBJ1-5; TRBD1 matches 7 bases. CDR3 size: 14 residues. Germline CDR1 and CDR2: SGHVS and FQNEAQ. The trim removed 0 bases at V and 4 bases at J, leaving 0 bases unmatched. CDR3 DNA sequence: TGTGCCAGCAGCTTAGCGGGACAGAATCAGCCCCAGCATTTT. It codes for CASSLAGQNQPQHF.

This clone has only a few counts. CDR3 sequence reads: CASSPGTGTVLNYGYTF. CDR3 nucleotides: TGTGCCAGCAGCCCAGGTACTGGGACAGTTCTTAACTATGGCTACACCTTC. The genes are TRBV7-9 and TRBJ1-2; 7 bases are a match to TRBD1. This CDR3 is 17 amino acids long. The ends lost 5 bases at V and 1 base at J; junction bases unmatched: 13. Germline assignment: CDR1 SEHNR and CDR2 FQNEAQ (reference sequence).

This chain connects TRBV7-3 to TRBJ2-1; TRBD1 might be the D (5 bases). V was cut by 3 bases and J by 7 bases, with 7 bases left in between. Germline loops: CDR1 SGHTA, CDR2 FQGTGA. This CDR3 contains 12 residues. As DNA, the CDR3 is TGTGCCAGCAGCTTTCAGGGAAATGAGCAGTTCTTC. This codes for CASSFQGNEQFF.

CDR3 coding DNA: TGTGCCAGCAGCATCACACTAGAGTTCTCCTACGAGCAGTACTTC. It translates to CASSITLEFSYEQYF. This sequence joins TRBV5-5 and TRBJ2-7; perhaps TRBD2 as D (5 bases). The CDR3 length is 15 residues. Germline V gives CDR1 SGHKS, CDR2 YYEKEE (reference sequence). V was pared by 4 bases and J by 0 bases, with 14 bases between. The full variable domain, in which reference TRBV5-5 and TRBJ2-7 provide the parts outside the CDR3, is DAGVTQSPTHLIKTRGQQVTLRCSPISGHKSVSWYQQVLGQGPQFIFQYYEKEERGRGNFPDRFSARQFPNYSSELNVNALLLGDSALYLCASSITLEFSYEQYFGPGTRLTVT.

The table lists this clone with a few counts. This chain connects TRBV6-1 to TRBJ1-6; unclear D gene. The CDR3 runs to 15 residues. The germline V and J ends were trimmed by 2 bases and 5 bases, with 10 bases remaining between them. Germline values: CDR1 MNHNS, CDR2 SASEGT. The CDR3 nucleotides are TGTGCCAGCAGTGAATCTTTCATGGATAATTCACCCCTCCACTTT. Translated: CASSESFMDNSPLHF.

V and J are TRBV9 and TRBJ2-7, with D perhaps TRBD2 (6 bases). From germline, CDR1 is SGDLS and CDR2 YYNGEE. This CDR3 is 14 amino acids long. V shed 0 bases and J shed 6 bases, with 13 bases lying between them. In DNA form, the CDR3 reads TGTGCCAGCAGCGTAGCGGCGGGCGGGGTCGAGCAGTACTTC. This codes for CASSVAAGGVEQYF.

The DNA for the CDR3 is TGTGCCAGCAGCTTAGCACGGTACTTCGACAGGGCGGATCACGAGCAGTACTTC. It translates to CASSLARYFDRADHEQYF. The gene calls are TRBV11-2 and TRBJ2-7; 7 bases agree with TRBD1. Germline assignment: CDR1 SGHAT and CDR2 FQNNGV. There are 18 residues in the CDR3. J was trimmed by 5 bases and V by 1 base; bases with no gene match: 17.

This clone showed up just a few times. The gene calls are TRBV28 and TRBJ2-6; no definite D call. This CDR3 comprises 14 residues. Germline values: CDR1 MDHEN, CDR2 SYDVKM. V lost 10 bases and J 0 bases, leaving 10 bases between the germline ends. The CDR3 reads CATSGLSGANVLTF. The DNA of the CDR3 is TGTGCCACCTCCGGGCTCTCTGGGGCCAACGTCCTGACTTTC. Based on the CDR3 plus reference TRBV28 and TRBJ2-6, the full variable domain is DVKVTQSSRYLVKRTGEKVFLECVQDMDHENMFWYRQDPGLGLRLIYFSYDVKMKEKGDIPEGYSVSREKKERFSLILESASTNQTSMYLCATSGLSGANVLTFGAGSRLTVL.

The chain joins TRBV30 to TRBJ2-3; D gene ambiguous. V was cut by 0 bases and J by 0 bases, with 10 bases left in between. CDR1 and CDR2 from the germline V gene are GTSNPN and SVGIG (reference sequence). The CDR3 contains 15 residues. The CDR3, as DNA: TGTGCCTGGAGTGTAATCCTTACTAGCACAGATACGCAGTATTTT. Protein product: CAWSVILTSTDTQYF. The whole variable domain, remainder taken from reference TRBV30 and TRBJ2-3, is SQTIHQWPATLVQPVGSPLSLECTVEGTSNPNLYWYRQAAGRGLQLLFYSVGIGQISSEVPQNLSASRPQDRQFILSSKKLLLSDSGFYLCAWSVILTSTDTQYFGPGTRLTVL.

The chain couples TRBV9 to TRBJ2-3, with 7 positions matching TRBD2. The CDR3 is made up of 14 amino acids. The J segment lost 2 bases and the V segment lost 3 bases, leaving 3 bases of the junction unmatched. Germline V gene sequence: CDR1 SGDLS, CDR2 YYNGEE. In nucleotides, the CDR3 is TGTGCCAGCAGCGCGGGGGGAGACACAGATACGCAGTATTTT. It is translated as CASSAGGDTDTQYF.

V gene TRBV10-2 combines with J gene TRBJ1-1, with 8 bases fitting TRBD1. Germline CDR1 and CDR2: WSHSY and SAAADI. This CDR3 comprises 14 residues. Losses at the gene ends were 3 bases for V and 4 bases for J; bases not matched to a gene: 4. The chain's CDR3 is CASSDPQGGTEAFF. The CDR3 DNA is TGCGCCAGCAGTGACCCACAGGGGGGCACTGAAGCTTTCTTT.

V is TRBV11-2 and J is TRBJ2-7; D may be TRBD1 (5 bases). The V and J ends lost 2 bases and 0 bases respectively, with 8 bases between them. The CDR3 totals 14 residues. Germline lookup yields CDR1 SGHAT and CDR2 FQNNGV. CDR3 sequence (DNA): TGTGCCAGCAGCTTACAGGGTCCCTCCTACGAGCAGTACTTC. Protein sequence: CASSLQGPSYEQYF.

DNA for the CDR3: TGTGCCTGGAGTACCCGTCCCGGGACAGGGATGTACAATGAGCAGTTCTTC. Translating gives CAWSTRPGTGMYNEQFF. The chain is built from TRBV30 and TRBJ2-1, with 9 bases that match TRBD1. This CDR3 spans 17 amino acids. V lost 2 bases and J lost 4; bases outside the gene matches: 12. CDR1 is GTSNPN, CDR2 SVGIG, per germline (reference sequence).

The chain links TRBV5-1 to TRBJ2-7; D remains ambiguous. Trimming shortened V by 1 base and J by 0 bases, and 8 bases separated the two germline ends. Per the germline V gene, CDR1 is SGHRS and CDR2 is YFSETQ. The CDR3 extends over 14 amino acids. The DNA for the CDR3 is TGCGCCAGCAGCTTGCTGGGAAGCTCCTACGAGCAGTACTTC. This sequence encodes CASSLLGSSYEQYF.

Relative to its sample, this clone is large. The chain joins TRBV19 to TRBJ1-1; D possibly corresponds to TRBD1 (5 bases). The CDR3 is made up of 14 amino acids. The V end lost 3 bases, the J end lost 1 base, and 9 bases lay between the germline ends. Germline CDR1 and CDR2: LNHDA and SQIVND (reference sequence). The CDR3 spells CASSMLGENTEAFF. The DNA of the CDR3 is TGTGCCAGTAGTATGTTGGGGGAGAACACTGAAGCTTTCTTT.

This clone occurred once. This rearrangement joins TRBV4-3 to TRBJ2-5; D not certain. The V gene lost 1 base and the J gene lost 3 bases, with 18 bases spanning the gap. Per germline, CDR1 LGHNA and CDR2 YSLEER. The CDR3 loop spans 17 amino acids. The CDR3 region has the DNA TGCGCCAGCAGCCAAGGGACCGGGTCCTACGAAAAAGAGACCCAGTACTTC. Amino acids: CASSQGTGSYEKETQYF.

CDR3 coding DNA: TGCAGCGTTGAAGGGTCAACATACGAGCAGTACTTC. This gives the protein CSVEGSTYEQYF. The chain is built from TRBV29-1 and TRBJ2-7; no definite D call. The V and J ends lost 1 base and 4 bases respectively, with 8 bases between them. The CDR3 length is 12 residues. Germline CDR1 SQVTM, CDR2 ANQGSEA.

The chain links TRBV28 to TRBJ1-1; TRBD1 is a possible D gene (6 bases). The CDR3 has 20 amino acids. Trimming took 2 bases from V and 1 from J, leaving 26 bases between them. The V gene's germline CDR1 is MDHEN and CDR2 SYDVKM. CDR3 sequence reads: CASSLPGGPSQTTTNTEAFF. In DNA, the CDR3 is TGTGCCAGCAGTTTACCGGGGGGCCCGTCCCAGACCACAACGAACACTGAAGCTTTCTTT.